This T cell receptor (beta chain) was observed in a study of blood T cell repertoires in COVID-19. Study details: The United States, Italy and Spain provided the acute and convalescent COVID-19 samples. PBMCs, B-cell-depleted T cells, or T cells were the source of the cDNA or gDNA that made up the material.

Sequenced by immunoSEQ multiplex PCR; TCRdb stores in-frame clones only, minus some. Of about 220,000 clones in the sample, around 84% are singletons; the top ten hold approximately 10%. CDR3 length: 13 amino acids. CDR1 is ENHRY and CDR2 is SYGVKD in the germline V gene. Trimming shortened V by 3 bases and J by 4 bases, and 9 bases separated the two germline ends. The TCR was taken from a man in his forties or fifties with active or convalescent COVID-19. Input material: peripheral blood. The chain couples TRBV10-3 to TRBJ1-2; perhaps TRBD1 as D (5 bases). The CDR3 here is CAISEGAGYGYTF. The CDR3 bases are TGTGCCATCAGTGAAGGGGCCGGCTATGGCTACACCTTC.